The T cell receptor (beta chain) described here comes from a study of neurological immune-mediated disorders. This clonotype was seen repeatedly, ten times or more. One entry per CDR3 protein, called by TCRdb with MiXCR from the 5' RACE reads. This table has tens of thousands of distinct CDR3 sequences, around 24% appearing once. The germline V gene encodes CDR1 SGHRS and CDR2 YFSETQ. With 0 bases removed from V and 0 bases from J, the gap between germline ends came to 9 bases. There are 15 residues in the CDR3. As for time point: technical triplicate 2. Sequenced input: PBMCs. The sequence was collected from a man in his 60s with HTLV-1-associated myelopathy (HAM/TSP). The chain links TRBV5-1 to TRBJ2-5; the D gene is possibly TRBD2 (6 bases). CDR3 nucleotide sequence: TGCGCCAGCAGCTTGGTAGCGGCAGACCAAGAGACCCAGTACTTC. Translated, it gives CASSLVAADQETQYF.